This TCR beta chain is drawn from a study of cytomegalovirus exposure and HLA in healthy donors. Amplification used 60 Vbeta primers and 13 Jbeta primers. Sequencing was performed with immunoSEQ multiplex PCR; in TCRdb, only in-frame clones are kept and a portion is missing. The record lists around 150,000 clones, of which the ten most abundant hold over 1%. Study-level points and caveats: A further, later analysis showed that HLA-associated TCR beta chains (compared with equally common others) were more clonally expanded. Most CMV-associated TCR beta chains appeared HLA-restricted in a later analysis. Rare sequences made up most TCRs, while some public TCRs were found in many donors. Association of a missense DCLRE1C variant with TCR beta V- and J-gene trimming was reported in a later analysis.

This CDR3 has 15 amino acids. The germline CDR1 and CDR2 sequences are SEHNR and FQNEAQ (reference sequence). Trimming shortened V by 1 base and J by 6 bases, and 15 bases separated the two germline ends. As to this clone: Its antigen is currently unknown.

The origin of this receptor is a woman in her sixties in good health and CMV-seronegative. Sequenced sample: PBMCs. The gene calls are TRBV7-9 and TRBJ1-2; weak D call: TRBD1 (5 bases). CDR3 nucleotide sequence: TGTGCCAGCAGCTTAGGGGACGGGGGAGTCAATGGCTACACCTTC. As protein: CASSLGDGGVNGYTF. The complete variable domain, with remaining parts taken from reference TRBV7-9 and TRBJ1-2, reads DTGVSQNPRHKITKRGQNVTFRCDPISEHNRLYWYRQTLGQGPEFLTYFQNEAQLEKSRLLSDRFSAERPKGSFSTLEIQRTEQGDSAMYLCASSLGDGGVNGYTFGSGTRLTVV.